The entry below gives a single TCR beta chain sequence along with its context. The antigen remains undetermined. This record comes from a study of OX40 agonist ivuxolimab in advanced cancers. Study-level information: Ivuxolimab, which patients received intravenously every 2 weeks, was dosed at 0.01 to 10 mg/kg. Age averaged 60 years (range about 23 to 85), and 80% to 90% were male. Study-level points and caveats: Researchers report that CD8+ T cells had, on average, more expanded clones than CD4+.

Clones were sequenced by immunoSEQ multiplex PCR, and TCRdb holds only the in-frame ones, with some missing. Of about 38,000 clones listed, roughly 80% are singletons. The TCR was taken from an adult with an advanced solid tumor such as melanoma, head and neck, liver or kidney cancer. This specimen consisted of CD4+ or CD8+ T cells sorted from blood, obtained in a trial of the OX40 agonist ivuxolimab.

In nucleotides, the CDR3 is TGTGCCAGCAGGTCCGGGGGCCCTCCGAGCAATCAGCCCCAGCATTTT. It codes for CASRSGGPPSNQPQHF. The gene calls are TRBV28 and TRBJ1-5; weak D call: TRBD1 (6 bases). V was clipped by 6 bases and J by 1 base, with 16 bases between them. The CDR3 sequence is 16 residues long. Germline CDR1 MDHEN, CDR2 SYDVKM.